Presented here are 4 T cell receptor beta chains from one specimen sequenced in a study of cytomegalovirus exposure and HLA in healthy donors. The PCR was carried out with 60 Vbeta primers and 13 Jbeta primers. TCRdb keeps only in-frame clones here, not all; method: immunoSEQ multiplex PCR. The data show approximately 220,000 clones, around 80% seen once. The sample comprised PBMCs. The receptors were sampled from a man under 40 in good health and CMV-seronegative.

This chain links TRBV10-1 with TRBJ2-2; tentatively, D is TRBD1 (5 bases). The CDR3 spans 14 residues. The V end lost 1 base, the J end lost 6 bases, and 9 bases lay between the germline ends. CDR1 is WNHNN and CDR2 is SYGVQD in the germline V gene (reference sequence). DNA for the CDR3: TGCGCCAGCAGTGAGTTCCAGGGCCCCGGGGAGCTGTTTTTT. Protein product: CASSEFQGPGELFF.

CDR3 residues: CASSPTGINNQPQHF. The DNA for the CDR3 is TGTGCCAGCAGCCCGACAGGGATAAACAATCAGCCCCAGCATTTT. This rearrangement joins TRBV6-1 to TRBJ1-5; TRBD1 aligns across 7 bases. The CDR3 sequence is 15 residues long. Germline CDR1 MNHNS, CDR2 SASEGT. The trim removed 6 bases at V and 3 bases at J, leaving 8 bases unmatched.

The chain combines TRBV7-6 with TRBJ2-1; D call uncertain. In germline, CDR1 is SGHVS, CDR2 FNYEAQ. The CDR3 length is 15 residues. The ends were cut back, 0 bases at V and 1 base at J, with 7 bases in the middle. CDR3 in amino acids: CASSLASHSYNEQFF. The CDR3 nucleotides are TGTGCCAGCAGCTTAGCTAGCCATTCCTACAATGAGCAGTTCTTC.

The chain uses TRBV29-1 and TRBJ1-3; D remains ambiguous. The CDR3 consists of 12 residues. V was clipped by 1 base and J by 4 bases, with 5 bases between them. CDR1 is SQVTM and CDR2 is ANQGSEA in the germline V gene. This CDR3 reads CSVEGLGNTIYF. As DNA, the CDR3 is TGCAGCGTTGAAGGGCTGGGAAACACCATATATTTT.